A selection of T cell receptor beta chains follows, all from one sample in a study of Graves' ophthalmopathy and Graves' hyperthyroidism. TCRdb reprocessed the multiplex PCR reads with MiXCR, giving one entry per CDR3 protein. The table records approximately 380,000 distinct CDR3 sequences, under 25% of them present only once. Sequencing was done on a sample of peripheral blood. All receptors come from a woman under 30 with stable Graves' hyperthyroidism. The CDR3 runs from the conserved cysteine through the conserved F or W. The D gene is left open where the match is weak. Clone sizes are given selectively: once, few, many, or a class where the clone is expanded.

V gene: TRBV4-1
J gene: TRBJ2-7
clone size: -
CDR3 length: 15
D gene: TRBD2
CDR3 DNA: TGCGCCAGCAGCCAAGAAAGCGGGGAATCCTACGAGCAGTACTTC
CDR3 protein: CASSQESGESYEQYF

V gene: TRBV14
J gene: TRBJ1-1
clone size: -
CDR3 length: 16
D gene: -
CDR3 DNA: TGTGCCAGCAGCCCCTTGTTTAAGGCGAGGGGGACTGATGCTTTCTTT
CDR3 protein: CASSPLFKARGTDAFF

V gene: TRBV20-1
J gene: TRBJ2-4
clone size: few
CDR3 length: 12
D gene: -
CDR3 DNA: TGCAGTGCCCTACCGGCCAAAAACATTCAGTACTTC
CDR3 protein: CSALPAKNIQYF

V gene: TRBV6-2/TRBV6-3
J gene: TRBJ2-4
clone size: many
CDR3 length: 20
D gene: TRBD2
CDR3 DNA: TGTGCCAGCAGTTCGCCGGGACTAGCGGGAGGTCGGGGTGCCAAAAACATTAAGTACTTC
CDR3 protein: CASSSPGLAGGRGAKNIKYF

V gene: TRBV6-5
J gene: TRBJ1-1
clone size: many
CDR3 length: 14
D gene: -
CDR3 DNA: TGTGCCAGCAGGAGACCCGGAGGGAACACTGAAGCTTTCTTT
CDR3 protein: CASRRPGGNTEAFF

V gene: TRBV24-1
J gene: TRBJ1-1
clone size: -
CDR3 length: 13
D gene: -
CDR3 DNA: TGTGCCACCGCCGGCAGGGCGAACGCTGAAGCTTTCTTT
CDR3 protein: CATAGRANAEAFF

V gene: TRBV11-2
J gene: TRBJ2-7
clone size: many
CDR3 length: 12
D gene: -
CDR3 DNA: TGTGCCAGCAGCTTTTATTCCTACGAGCAGTACTTC
CDR3 protein: CASSFYSYEQYF

V gene: TRBV19
J gene: TRBJ1-5
clone size: many
CDR3 length: 15
D gene: -
CDR3 DNA: TGTGCCAGTAGTATATTCCACAGGGGCAATCAGCCCCAGCATTTT
CDR3 protein: CASSIFHRGNQPQHF

V gene: TRBV28
J gene: TRBJ1-6
clone size: many
CDR3 length: 17
D gene: -
CDR3 DNA: TGTGCCACCCGACTTAGACAATCGGCCCACCCAGGATCACCCCTCCACTTT
CDR3 protein: CATRLRQSAHPGSPLHF

V gene: TRBV12-3/TRBV12-4
J gene: TRBJ2-5
clone size: few
CDR3 length: 16
D gene: -
CDR3 DNA: TGTGCCAGCAGTTTAGCGGGTCGGACTCACCAAGAGACCCAGTACTTC
CDR3 protein: CASSLAGRTHQETQYF

V gene: TRBV6-1
J gene: TRBJ1-5
clone size: -
CDR3 length: 13
D gene: -
CDR3 DNA: TGTGCCAGCAGTGACCTAGGGGGAGTGCCCCAGCATTTT
CDR3 protein: CASSDLGGVPQHF

V gene: TRBV28
J gene: TRBJ2-7
clone size: -
CDR3 length: 15
D gene: -
CDR3 DNA: TGTGCCAGCAGTTTAGCCGGACAGCCCTCCTACGAGCAGTACTTC
CDR3 protein: CASSLAGQPSYEQYF

V gene: TRBV3-1
J gene: TRBJ1-3
clone size: -
CDR3 length: 18
D gene: -
CDR3 DNA: TGTGCCAGCAGCCCCGAGCGCCGGGACACGCAAGGTGGAAACACCATATATTTT
CDR3 protein: CASSPERRDTQGGNTIYF

V gene: TRBV6-2/TRBV6-3
J gene: TRBJ2-7
clone size: many
CDR3 length: 15
D gene: -
CDR3 DNA: TGTGCCAGCAGTTATGGGGGATCACCCTCCTACGAGCAGTACTTC
CDR3 protein: CASSYGGSPSYEQYF

V gene: TRBV6-2/TRBV6-3
J gene: TRBJ2-5
clone size: many
CDR3 length: 15
D gene: TRBD2
CDR3 DNA: TGTGCCAGCAGAGGACTAGCCGGGAGCCCGGAGACCCAGTACTTC
CDR3 protein: CASRGLAGSPETQYF

V gene: TRBV20-1
J gene: TRBJ1-6
clone size: many
CDR3 length: 15
D gene: TRBD1
CDR3 DNA: TGCAGTGCTAGAGATCCGGGACAGGGGAGTTCACCCCTCCACTTT
CDR3 protein: CSARDPGQGSSPLHF

V gene: TRBV20-1
J gene: TRBJ2-7
clone size: -
CDR3 length: 14
D gene: TRBD1
CDR3 DNA: TGCAGTGCTATCTCGGGACAGCTTACCTACGAGCAGTACTTC
CDR3 protein: CSAISGQLTYEQYF

V gene: TRBV29-1
J gene: TRBJ1-1
clone size: many
CDR3 length: 13
D gene: -
CDR3 DNA: TGCAGCGTTGAAAGAGTTCGTGGGGGTGAAGCTTTCTTT
CDR3 protein: CSVERVRGGEAFF

V gene: TRBV11-1
J gene: TRBJ2-7
clone size: -
CDR3 length: 16
D gene: TRBD1
CDR3 DNA: TGTGCCAGCAGGGTAACCGGGACAGGAAGATCCTACGAGCAGTACTTC
CDR3 protein: CASRVTGTGRSYEQYF

V gene: TRBV19
J gene: TRBJ2-5
clone size: many
CDR3 length: 14
D gene: TRBD1
CDR3 DNA: TGTGCCAGTAGTACGACAGGGGGCGAAGAGACCCAGTACTTC
CDR3 protein: CASSTTGGEETQYF

V gene: TRBV20-1
J gene: TRBJ2-7
clone size: many
CDR3 length: 11
D gene: -
CDR3 DNA: TGCAGTGCTTTTTCCAGGGGCGAGCAGTACTTC
CDR3 protein: CSAFSRGEQYF

V gene: TRBV4-1
J gene: TRBJ1-2
clone size: -
CDR3 length: 16
D gene: -
CDR3 DNA: TGCGCCAGCAGCCAACTCCCAAGGGGGAACAGGTCCGGCTACACCTTC
CDR3 protein: CASSQLPRGNRSGYTF

V gene: TRBV20-1
J gene: TRBJ2-5
clone size: many
CDR3 length: 14
D gene: -
CDR3 DNA: TGCAGTGCACGTCCGGTGGCCAAAGAGGAGACCCAGTACTTC
CDR3 protein: CSARPVAKEETQYF

V gene: TRBV6-2/TRBV6-3
J gene: TRBJ2-5
clone size: many
CDR3 length: 15
D gene: TRBD2
CDR3 DNA: TGTGCCAGCAAACCGGGACTAGCGGGAGTTGGGACCCAGTACTTC
CDR3 protein: CASKPGLAGVGTQYF

V gene: TRBV5-6
J gene: TRBJ1-6
clone size: many
CDR3 length: 15
D gene: TRBD1
CDR3 DNA: TGTGCCAGCAGCTTGGGGGGGACAGAGAATTCACCCCTCCACTTT
CDR3 protein: CASSLGGTENSPLHF

V gene: TRBV28
J gene: TRBJ1-1
clone size: many
CDR3 length: 16
D gene: -
CDR3 DNA: TGTGCCAGCACCCAAAAGTTCCGGACAGTGAACACTGAAGCTTTCTTT
CDR3 protein: CASTQKFRTVNTEAFF

V gene: TRBV15
J gene: TRBJ1-2
clone size: -
CDR3 length: 13
D gene: -
CDR3 DNA: TGTGCCACCAGCAGGTCGGCAGCCTATGGCTACACCTTC
CDR3 protein: CATSRSAAYGYTF

V gene: TRBV6-2/TRBV6-3
J gene: TRBJ2-1
clone size: many
CDR3 length: 16
D gene: TRBD2
CDR3 DNA: TGTGCCAGCAGACCCATCGGGACTAGCGGGGCCCGTGAGCAGTTCTTC
CDR3 protein: CASRPIGTSGAREQFF